The 22 T cell receptor beta chains below were found in one sample sequenced in a study of OX40 agonist ivuxolimab in advanced cancers. Data came from immunoSEQ multiplex PCR; TCRdb stores just in-frame clones and leaves some out. Here the sample spans 77,000 or so clones, roughly 80% being singletons. The specimen comprised CD4+ or CD8+ T cells sorted from blood, sampled in a trial of the OX40 agonist ivuxolimab. Receptors were obtained from an adult with an advanced solid tumor such as melanoma, head and neck, liver or kidney cancer.

The chain uses TRBV29-1 and TRBJ2-5; D remains ambiguous. Trimming took 3 bases from V and 1 from J, leaving 6 bases between them. Per germline, CDR1 SQVTM and CDR2 ANQGSEA. The CDR3 consists of 12 residues. The CDR3 sequence is CSVDQSQETQYF. CDR3 in DNA: TGCAGCGTTGATCAGTCCCAAGAGACCCAGTACTTC.

This clone has just a few counts. The V and J genes are TRBV4-1 and TRBJ2-2; 8 positions agree with TRBD2. V gave up 1 base and J gave up 5 bases; unmatched junction bases: 12. This CDR3 is 18 amino acids long. Germline CDR1 reads MGHRA; CDR2 reads YSYEKL. In DNA form, the CDR3 reads TGCGCCAGCAGCCAAGTCTGGCGGGGGGCCGGCGGGACCGGGGAGCTGTTTTTT. Its translation: CASSQVWRGAGGTGELFF.

In this sample, this clone turned up a few times. This CDR3 reads CASSESRRGSYEQYF. CDR3 coding DNA: TGTGCCAGCAGTGAGAGTCGACGGGGTTCCTACGAGCAGTACTTC. The V call is TRBV25-1, the J call TRBJ2-7; a weak D match, TRBD2 (5 bases). CDR3 size: 15 residues. Trimming removed 3 bases from V and 1 base from J, with 13 bases in between. The germline V gene encodes CDR1 MGHDK and CDR2 SYGVNS.

This clone was seen just once. V and J are TRBV4-2 and TRBJ2-7; 12 nucleotides line up with TRBD2. The germline CDR1 and CDR2 sequences are LGHNA and YNFKEQ. V lost 8 bases to trimming and J lost 6 bases; unmatched junction nucleotides: 20. CDR3 length equals 18 residues. Written as DNA, the CDR3 is TGTGCCAGCCTACCCGCACCTAGCGGGAGGGGCCCAGCTACCGAGCAGTACTTC. This translates into CASLPAPSGRGPATEQYF.

The J gene is TRBJ1-2, the V gene TRBV7-2, with D unresolved. The CDR3 spans 13 residues. V lost 0 bases and J 8 bases, leaving 10 bases between the germline ends. Germline V CDR1 and CDR2: SGHTA, FQGNSA. CDR3 residues: CASSLAVDRGYTF. The CDR3 nucleotides are TGTGCCAGCAGCTTAGCGGTGGATCGGGGCTACACCTTC.

The chain recombines TRBV21-1 with TRBJ2-3; the table's D gene call, TRBD2, was not cross checked with the DNA. TRBV21-1 represents a pseudogene. The CDR3 spans 18 residues. The CDR3 region is CASSSGDPSGGPTDTQYF. In nucleotides, the CDR3 is TGTGCCAGCAGCTCAGGGGACCCTAGCGGGGGGCCCACAGATACGCAGTATTTT.

The chain combines TRBV28 with TRBJ1-1; 9 nucleotides agree with TRBD1. The CDR3 is 15 amino acids. Germline V gives CDR1 MDHEN, CDR2 SYDVKM. J was trimmed by 1 base and V by 5 bases; bases with no gene match: 5. The CDR3 DNA reads as TGTGCCAGCAGTATACAGGGGGCGCGGAACACTGAAGCTTTCTTT. Translation: CASSIQGARNTEAFF.

CDR3 DNA: TGTGCCAGCAGCTTCGGCCTGGGGGATGAGCAGTTCTTC. Translating gives CASSFGLGDEQFF. The V gene is TRBV7-2, the J gene TRBJ2-1; D tentatively reads TRBD1 or TRBD2 (5 bases each). This CDR3 is built from 13 residues. Germline CDR1 is SGHTA and CDR2 is FQGNSA. Trimming stripped 3 bases from V and 8 bases from J, with 11 bases between. Based on the CDR3 plus reference TRBV7-2 and TRBJ2-1, the full variable domain is GAGVSQSPSNKVTEKGKDVELRCDPISGHTALYWYRQSLGQGLEFLIYFQGNSAPDKSGLPSDRFSAERTGGSVSTLTIQRTQQEDSAVYLCASSFGLGDEQFFGPGTRLTVL.

V is TRBV19 and J is TRBJ2-3; D is possibly TRBD1 (5 bases). CDR3 size: 15 residues. V was clipped by 4 bases and J by 0 bases, with 11 bases between them. From germline, CDR1 is LNHDA and CDR2 SQIVND (reference sequence). CDR3 loop: CASSTGLFSTDTQYF. In DNA form, the CDR3 reads TGTGCCAGTAGTACAGGGCTTTTTAGCACAGATACGCAGTATTTT.

The chain links TRBV5-6 to TRBJ2-7; D not resolved. V was trimmed by 2 bases and J by 5 bases, leaving 8 bases between them. CDR3 size: 12 residues. CDR1 and CDR2 from the germline V gene are SGHDT and YYEEEE. The CDR3 bases are TGTGCCAGCAGCTTAATTGCGAACGAGCAGTACTTC. It encodes CASSLIANEQYF.

The rearrangement links TRBV9 to TRBJ2-1; 8 nucleotides match TRBD2. Germline CDR1 SGDLS, CDR2 YYNGEE. The CDR3 consists of 17 residues. V shed 0 bases, J shed 6 bases, and the junction held 11 bases outside the gene matches. The chain's CDR3 is CASSVALAADFVNEQFF. CDR3 nucleotide sequence: TGTGCCAGCAGCGTAGCACTAGCGGCGGATTTCGTCAATGAGCAGTTCTTC. The full variable domain, with the rest looked up from reference TRBV9 and TRBJ2-1, is DSGVTQTPKHLITATGQRVTLRCSPRSGDLSVYWYQQSLDQGLQFLIQYYNGEERAKGNILERFSAQQFPDLHSELNLSSLELGDSALYFCASSVALAADFVNEQFFGPGTRLTVL.

This clone was seen only a few times. The chain uses TRBV5-1 and TRBJ2-5; no clear D. The germline V and J ends were trimmed by 6 bases and 7 bases, with 19 bases remaining between them. The CDR3 extends over 14 amino acids. Germline CDR1 and CDR2: SGHRS and YFSETQ. The CDR3 region has the DNA TGCGCCAGCACTCAAACCGGGTCCCCCATGACCCAGTACTTC. Amino acid sequence: CASTQTGSPMTQYF.

In DNA form, the CDR3 reads TGCGCCAGCAGCTCCCTCCAGGAGTACGAGCAGTACTTC. Translation gives CASSSLQEYEQYF. This rearrangement joins TRBV5-1 to TRBJ2-7, with no clear D. V lost 3 bases, J lost 4 bases, and 11 bases lay in between. The germline V gene encodes CDR1 SGHRS and CDR2 YFSETQ. The CDR3 extends over 13 amino acids.

J is TRBJ1-2 and V is TRBV7-8; D is ambiguous. Germline values: CDR1 SGHVS, CDR2 FQNEAQ. V was cut by 4 bases and J by 7 bases, with 22 bases left in between. CDR3 length: 16 amino acids. CDR3 nucleotides: TGTGCCAGCAGCTCCTCGTCGGGCTCGAGGGCCTCTGGCTACACCTTC. It specifies CASSSSSGSRASGYTF.

J is TRBJ1-3 and V is TRBV25-1, with TRBD1 identical over 7 bases. In germline, CDR1 is MGHDK, CDR2 SYGVNS. V dropped 2 bases and J dropped 0; count of bases not matched to a gene: 1. This CDR3 has 15 amino acids. The CDR3 DNA reads as TGTGCCAGCAGTGAACGGACAGGCTCTGGAAACACCATATATTTT. Amino acids: CASSERTGSGNTIYF.

CDR3 in DNA: TGTGCCAGCAGCTTAGTTTTAGGGACTACAGGGGACGGCTACACCTTC. It is translated as CASSLVLGTTGDGYTF. The chain links TRBV7-9 to TRBJ1-2; TRBD1 agrees at 7 bases. V shed 1 base, J shed 8 bases, and the junction held 13 bases outside the gene matches. The CDR3 runs 16 residues. The V gene's germline CDR1 is SEHNR and CDR2 FQNEAQ (reference sequence).

About this clone: The sample holds other DNA sequences that translate to the same CDR3. V usage is TRBV10-1 and J usage is TRBJ2-5; D tentatively fits TRBD1 or TRBD2 (6 bases each). With 3 bases removed from V and 4 bases from J, the gap between germline ends came to 12 bases. The CDR3 runs 14 residues. Germline values: CDR1 WNHNN, CDR2 SYGVQD (reference sequence). CDR3: CASSEGGTGETQYF. In DNA form, the CDR3 reads TGCGCCAGCAGTGAAGGGGGGACTGGAGAGACCCAGTACTTC.

The chain carries TRBV5-1 and TRBJ2-5; 9 bases are shared with TRBD2. The CDR3 extends over 15 amino acids. The trim removed 4 bases at V and 5 bases at J, leaving 9 bases unmatched. Germline V lookup: CDR1 SGHRS, CDR2 YFSETQ. This CDR3 reads CASSLGTSQAETQYF. CDR3 nucleotide sequence: TGCGCCAGCAGCCTCGGGACTAGCCAAGCGGAGACCCAGTACTTC. The full variable domain, rest sourced from reference TRBV5-1 and TRBJ2-5, is KAGVTQTPRYLIKTRGQQVTLSCSPISGHRSVSWYQQTPGQGLQFLFEYFSETQRNKGNFPGRFSGRQFSNSRSEMNVSTLELGDSALYLCASSLGTSQAETQYFGPGTRLLVL.

This clone has a handful of counts. V is TRBV5-1 and J is TRBJ2-1, with D perhaps TRBD2 (5 bases). Germline CDR1 is SGHRS and CDR2 is YFSETQ. The CDR3 contains 14 residues. V was trimmed by 2 bases and J by 5 bases, leaving 11 bases between them. The CDR3, as DNA: TGCGCCAGCAGCTTCGGTAGCGTAGACAATGAGCAGTTCTTC. This gives the protein CASSFGSVDNEQFF.

The genes are TRBV2 and TRBJ1-5; D is undetermined. Germline V gene lookup returns CDR1 SNHLY and CDR2 FYNNEI. V dropped 0 bases and J dropped 5 bases, with 5 bases sitting between them. The CDR3 runs 13 residues. The CDR3 region is CASSEAGYQPQHF. CDR3 in DNA: TGTGCCAGCAGTGAAGCCGGGTATCAGCCCCAGCATTTT.

The chain recombines TRBV6-1 with TRBJ1-1; 7 nucleotides line up with TRBD1. After removal of 6 bases from V and 1 base from J, the junction contained 2 bases not matched to a gene. Germline values: CDR1 MNHNS, CDR2 SASEGT. The CDR3 has 13 residues. CDR3 sequence (DNA): TGTGCCAGCAGAGGACAGGAGAACACTGAAGCTTTCTTT. Encoded protein: CASRGQENTEAFF.

The chain is built from TRBV2 and TRBJ1-5; TRBD1 agrees at 10 bases. Losses at the gene ends were 7 bases for V and 3 bases for J; bases not matched to a gene: 15. CDR3 length: 18 amino acids. In germline, CDR1 is SNHLY, CDR2 FYNNEI. The CDR3: CASKVGLGGQGFNQPQHF. The CDR3 region has the DNA TGTGCCAGCAAAGTAGGATTAGGGGGACAGGGGTTCAATCAGCCCCAGCATTTT.